These T cell receptor beta chains were read from a single sample in a study of cytomegalovirus exposure and HLA in healthy donors. TCRdb's table, derived via immunoSEQ multiplex PCR, lists solely in-frame clones and lacks some. The sample includes some 200,000 clones, 80% to 85% of them seen just once. The specimen was PBMCs. The receptors were sampled from a woman younger than 45 in good health and CMV-seronegative. Both conserved end residues are part of each CDR3. Fields, in order: CDR3 DNA, CDR3 protein, V gene, D gene, J gene. A D gene is named only where the DNA matches it firmly.

cdr3_nt: TGCGCCAGCAGCTTATGGCAGGGGAACACTGAAGCTTTCTTT
cdr3_aa: CASSLWQGNTEAFF
v_call: TRBV5-1
d_call: .
j_call: TRBJ1-1

cdr3_nt: TGTGCCAGCAGCATCCAGGTCGGTGGCTCCACCTTC
cdr3_aa: CASSIQVGGSTF
v_call: TRBV5-6
d_call: .
j_call: TRBJ1-2

cdr3_nt: TGTGCCAGCAGTGAATTCGGGACAGGGGGCAGGGGCTATGGCTACACCTTC
cdr3_aa: CASSEFGTGGRGYGYTF
v_call: TRBV25-1
d_call: TRBD1
j_call: TRBJ1-2

cdr3_nt: TGTGCCAGCAGCCCAACTCAGGAAACGAACACTGAAGCTTTCTTT
cdr3_aa: CASSPTQETNTEAFF
v_call: TRBV6-4
d_call: .
j_call: TRBJ1-1

cdr3_nt: TGTGCCAGCAGTTCAGGCACTGAAGCTTTCTTT
cdr3_aa: CASSSGTEAFF
v_call: TRBV6-5
d_call: .
j_call: TRBJ1-1

cdr3_nt: TGTGCCAGCGAACTACAGGGTGGGAATTCCGGGGAGCTGTTTTTT
cdr3_aa: CASELQGGNSGELFF
v_call: TRBV7-9
d_call: .
j_call: TRBJ2-2

cdr3_nt: TGTGCCAGTAGTAAGGGACAGCCAGGGGCTCAGCCCCAGCATTTT
cdr3_aa: CASSKGQPGAQPQHF
v_call: TRBV19
d_call: TRBD1
j_call: TRBJ1-5

cdr3_nt: TGTGCCAGCAGCATACAGGCGCTGACATCTGGGGCCAACGGCCTGACTTTC
cdr3_aa: CASSIQALTSGANGLTF
v_call: TRBV11-2
d_call: .
j_call: TRBJ2-6

cdr3_nt: TGTGCCAGCAGTGGGGGTAGCGGGGACACAGATACGCAGTATTTT
cdr3_aa: CASSGGSGDTDTQYF
v_call: TRBV6-4
d_call: TRBD2
j_call: TRBJ2-3

cdr3_nt: TGTGCCAGCAGTGAACAGGGACAGGCAGCTCAGCCCCAGCATTTT
cdr3_aa: CASSEQGQAAQPQHF
v_call: TRBV6-1
d_call: TRBD1
j_call: TRBJ1-5